This T cell receptor beta chain was recorded in a study of OX40 agonist ivuxolimab in advanced cancers. Study as a whole: Ivuxolimab, an agonist antibody against OX40 (CD134), was given to patients. Dose-escalation cases comprised hepatocellular carcinoma, melanoma, renal cell or head and neck cancer.

Sequencing used immunoSEQ multiplex PCR; TCRdb keeps in-frame clones, though not all of them. The sample yields 30,000 to 40,000 clones, 80% to 85% seen once. The germline gives CDR1 KGHSH, CDR2 LQKENI. The V gene end was trimmed by 2 bases and the J gene end by 4 bases; junction bases not matched to a gene: 6. This CDR3 is 16 amino acids long. Here the sequenced sample was CD4+ or CD8+ T cells sorted from blood, taken in a trial of the OX40 agonist ivuxolimab. This TCR derives from an adult with an advanced solid tumor such as melanoma, head and neck, liver or kidney cancer. The rearrangement links TRBV18 to TRBJ2-3; 10 bases agree with TRBD2. CDR3 coding DNA: TGTGCCAGCTCACCAGTTAGCGGGGGGCAGGCAGATACGCAGTATTTT. Protein sequence: CASSPVSGGQADTQYF.